Each of the 18 T cell receptor beta chains below was sequenced from the same sample in a study of neurological immune-mediated disorders. Using its own MiXCR run on the 5' RACE reads, TCRdb lists one record per CDR3 protein. The sample shows about 48,000 distinct CDR3 sequences, roughly 13% of them seen only once. The time point denotes: longitudinal time-point 3. The sequenced material came from PBMCs. These receptors all come from a male donor with HTLV-1-associated myelopathy (HAM/TSP).

This clonotype occurred many times. The chain is built from TRBV12-3 or TRBV12-4 and TRBJ1-2; D gene uncertain. V lost 6 bases, J lost 7 bases, and 12 bases lay in between. This CDR3 is 12 amino acids long. CDR3 residues: CASSPSTVGYTF. The DNA of the CDR3 is TGTGCCAGCAGCCCATCGACTGTTGGCTACACCTTC.

This clonotype was detected many times. For the CDR3, the DNA is TGCGCCAGCAGCACCGGACAGGCCGCATCGTATGAAAAACTGTTTTTT. Protein: CASSTGQAASYEKLFF. The rearrangement links TRBV5-1 to TRBJ1-4; 7 bases are shared with TRBD1. Trimming at V came to 4 bases and at J to 6 bases, leaving 12 bases not matched to a gene. In germline, CDR1 is SGHRS, CDR2 YFSETQ. This CDR3 is 16 amino acids long.

This clonotype was observed at least ten times. The J gene is TRBJ2-1, the V gene TRBV11-3, with D perhaps matching TRBD2 (7 bases). Germline V lookup: CDR1 SGHNT, CDR2 YENEEA. CDR3 length: 16 residues. V was cut by 5 bases and J by 4 bases, with 18 bases left in between. The CDR3 DNA sequence: TGTGCCAGCAGCCGAGGGGGGGGCGAACCTTACAATGAGCAGTTCTTC. Protein: CASSRGGGEPYNEQFF.

This clonotype was found many times. This chain links TRBV10-3 with TRBJ2-3, with 8 positions matching TRBD1. Germline lookup yields CDR1 ENHRY and CDR2 SYGVKD. V dropped 0 bases and J dropped 2; count of bases not matched to a gene: 4. This CDR3 is 16 amino acids long. CDR3 region: CAISESGGQATDTQYF. For the CDR3, the DNA is TGTGCCATCAGTGAGTCCGGGGGACAGGCCACAGATACGCAGTATTTT.

This clonotype came up many times. The chain employs TRBV29-1 and TRBJ1-4; D possibly corresponds to TRBD1 (5 bases). The CDR3 contains 13 residues. CDR1 SQVTM and CDR2 ANQGSEA come from the germline V gene. V was clipped by 4 bases and J by 7 bases, with 13 bases between them. CDR3 sequence: CSVGRGASEKLFF. The CDR3 DNA is TGCAGCGTTGGTAGGGGCGCGAGTGAAAAACTGTTTTTT.

The sample holds many counts of this clonotype. The V gene is TRBV6-2 or TRBV6-3, the J gene TRBJ1-6; 7 nucleotides align to TRBD1. Trimming at V came to 6 bases and at J to 12 bases, leaving 8 bases not matched to a gene. The V gene's germline CDR1 is MNHEY and CDR2 SVGEGT. CDR3 size: 13 residues. CDR3 coding DNA: TGTGCCAGCAGAAGGGACAGCCTCGGACCCCTCCACTTT. It yields the protein CASRRDSLGPLHF.

At least ten counts were recorded for this clonotype. The gene calls are TRBV20-1 and TRBJ1-2; possibly TRBD1 for D (5 bases). Germline V gene lookup returns CDR1 DFQATT and CDR2 SNEGSKA (reference sequence). V shed 6 bases and J shed 6 bases, with 14 bases lying between them. This CDR3 contains 12 residues. CDR3 DNA sequence: TGCAGTGCCGAGGGGCCCGGGCATGGCTACACCTTC. It specifies CSAEGPGHGYTF.

This clonotype was picked up many times. The V gene is TRBV3-1, the J gene TRBJ1-2; D is uncertain. The germline V gene has CDR1 LGHDT and CDR2 YNNKEL (reference sequence). This CDR3 comprises 13 residues. V was trimmed by 0 bases and J by 3 bases, leaving 5 bases between them. CDR3 bases: TGTGCCAGCAGCCAAGATTTCTACTATGGCTACACCTTC. Translated, it gives CASSQDFYYGYTF.

This clonotype has a handful of counts. The chain links TRBV19 to TRBJ1-2; the match to TRBD1 covers 11 bases. Trimming cost V 9 bases and J 3 bases; bases outside gene matches: 6. The CDR3 extends over 14 amino acids. Germline CDR1 and CDR2: LNHDA and SQIVND (reference sequence). CDR3 sequence reads: CASRDRGYYYGYTF. The CDR3 nucleotides are TGTGCCAGCCGGGACAGGGGGTACTACTATGGCTACACCTTC.

This clonotype was picked up many times. The rearrangement uses TRBV11-3 and TRBJ1-6; a weak D match, TRBD1 (6 bases). Trimming pared 5 bases from V and 11 bases from J, leaving 13 bases between. The length of the CDR3 is 13 residues. Germline-derived CDR1 and CDR2 are SGHNT and YENEEA. In DNA, the CDR3 is TGTGCCAGCAGCACCCCCAGGGGTGCACCCCTCCACTTT. Translation gives CASSTPRGAPLHF.

There are many counts of this clonotype. This chain connects TRBV7-6 to TRBJ1-2, with TRBD1 matching 9 bases. V lost 1 base, J lost 6 bases, and 6 bases stayed unmatched. CDR3 length: 15 residues. Germline V lookup: CDR1 SGHVS, CDR2 FNYEAQ. The DNA of the CDR3 is TGTGCCAGCAGCTTAGAGGGGACAGGGCATAATGGCTACACCTTC. Encoded protein: CASSLEGTGHNGYTF.

This clonotype has at least ten counts. J is TRBJ1-5 and V is TRBV7-9; maybe TRBD1 (5 bases). Germline loops: CDR1 SEHNR, CDR2 FQNEAQ (reference sequence). This CDR3 region has 12 residues. The V gene lost 5 bases and the J gene lost 5 bases, with 7 bases spanning the gap. The CDR3 reads CASSQGDQPQHF. In nucleotides, the CDR3 is TGTGCCAGCAGCCAGGGAGATCAGCCCCAGCATTTT.

This clonotype was detected ten times or more. This chain uses TRBV20-1 with TRBJ2-1; 7 bases line up with TRBD2. This CDR3 has 14 amino acids. Germline CDR1 reads DFQATT; CDR2 reads SNEGSKA (reference sequence). V shed 6 bases, J shed 0 bases, and the junction held 5 bases outside the gene matches. The CDR3 DNA sequence: TGCAGTGCCACGACTAGCCGCTCCTACAATGAGCAGTTCTTC. Translated: CSATTSRSYNEQFF.

This clonotype was counted ten times or more. The J gene is TRBJ1-1, the V gene TRBV5-1; D perhaps matches TRBD1 (6 bases). Between the trimmed V and J ends, which lost 2 bases and 2 bases, there was a span of 10 bases. CDR1 is SGHRS, CDR2 YFSETQ, per germline. There are 14 residues in the CDR3. The CDR3 spells CASSFSGANTEAFF. DNA for the CDR3: TGCGCCAGCAGCTTCTCAGGGGCTAACACTGAAGCTTTCTTT.

This clonotype was counted between two and nine times. The chain has TRBV10-3 and TRBJ2-1, with D possibly being TRBD1 (5 bases). The CDR3 is 13 residues long. In germline, CDR1 is ENHRY, CDR2 SYGVKD. Trimming shortened V by 2 bases and J by 5 bases, and 7 bases separated the two germline ends. CDR3 in amino acids: CAISEGRDNEQFF. The CDR3 DNA reads TGTGCCATCAGTGAGGGCAGGGACAATGAGCAGTTCTTC.

At least ten counts were recorded for this clonotype. The chain links TRBV2 to TRBJ1-1; D uncertain. The germline V and J ends were trimmed by 6 bases and 0 bases, with 8 bases remaining between them. The V gene's germline CDR1 is SNHLY and CDR2 FYNNEI. The CDR3 loop spans 13 amino acids. In DNA, the CDR3 is TGTGCCAGCAGGGAACGGATGAACACTGAAGCTTTCTTT. Protein sequence: CASRERMNTEAFF.

There are many counts of this clonotype. This chain connects TRBV7-9 to TRBJ2-1, with 8 bases aligning to TRBD2. J lost 5 bases, V lost 1 base, and 7 bases had no gene match. There are 16 residues in the CDR3. Germline assignment: CDR1 SEHNR and CDR2 FQNEAQ (reference sequence). The CDR3 reads CASSLVSGAPDNEQFF. In nucleotides, the CDR3 is TGTGCCAGCAGCTTAGTTAGCGGGGCCCCAGACAATGAGCAGTTCTTC.

This clonotype appeared many times. The V and J genes are TRBV5-1 and TRBJ2-1; D could derive from TRBD1 or TRBD2 (6 bases each). V was clipped by 3 bases and J by 0 bases, with 13 bases between them. Germline V CDR1 and CDR2: SGHRS, YFSETQ. This CDR3 region has 16 residues. This chain's CDR3 is CASSWGAGSSYNEQFF. Written as DNA, the CDR3 is TGCGCCAGCAGCTGGGGGGCGGGGAGCTCCTACAATGAGCAGTTCTTC. Combining the CDR3 with reference TRBV5-1 and TRBJ2-1 gives the whole variable domain KAGVTQTPRYLIKTRGQQVTLSCSPISGHRSVSWYQQTPGQGLQFLFEYFSETQRNKGNFPGRFSGRQFSNSRSEMNVSTLELGDSALYLCASSWGAGSSYNEQFFGPGTRLTVL.